This T cell receptor beta chain was captured by sequencing in a study of post-analysis software for immune sequencing data. Study in general: Included courses were relapsing-remitting and secondary progressive multiple sclerosis; progressive-relapsing multiple sclerosis was also included. Regarding the study as a whole: Higher frequency in patients than in controls was seen for about five TRBV segments, with TRBV5-6, TRBV5-1 and TRBV20-1 among them. Relative to controls, patients with multiple sclerosis showed significantly lower normalized Chao1 diversity.

The CDR3 loop spans 17 amino acids. V was trimmed by 7 bases and J by 0 bases, leaving 16 bases between them. Germline V lookup: CDR1 MGHDK, CDR2 SYGVNS. About this clonotype itself: Its antigen is unidentified.

Included in the TCR beta cDNA libraries were unique molecular identifiers. Each CDR3 protein is one row after TCRdb ran MiXCR on the PCR reads. The table lists about 540,000 distinct CDR3 sequences, under 40% of them singletons, with about 5.6% in the top ten. The rearrangement joins TRBV25-1 to TRBJ2-6; tentative D call: TRBD2 (7 bases). The source is a girl aged 2-17 years with multiple sclerosis. The sequenced sample was blood. CDR3 region: CASTEGGGDSGANVLTF. The CDR3 DNA reads as TGTGCCAGCACCGAAGGGGGGGGAGACTCTGGGGCCAACGTCCTGACTTTC.